What follows are 5 T cell receptor beta chains derived from one specimen sequenced in a study of breast tumors, draining lymph nodes, adjacent tissues. TCRdb reprocessed the multiplex PCR reads with MiXCR, giving one entry per CDR3 protein. The table lists more than 6,500 distinct CDR3 sequences, roughly 44% of them singletons. The sequenced sample consisted of tumor-adjacent breast tissue. Receptors originate from a female donor with breast cancer. Some clones in this sample may be carry-over from other donors' samples.

By its share, this clonotype is medium-sized. The chain couples TRBV19 to TRBJ2-1, with TRBD2 matching 7 bases. J gave up 2 bases and V 0 bases, and 1 base lay outside the gene matches. CDR1 and CDR2 (germline): LNHDA, SQIVND (reference sequence). The CDR3 totals 15 residues. CDR3 bases: TGTGCCAGTAGTATAGAAGGGACTACCTACAATGAGCAGTTCTTC. Translated: CASSIEGTTYNEQFF. The full variable domain, its missing parts supplied by reference TRBV19 and TRBJ2-1, is DGGITQSPKYLFRKEGQNVTLSCEQNLNHDAMYWYRQDPGQGLRLIYYSQIVNDFQKGDIAEGYSVSREKKESFPLTVTSAQKNPTAFYLCASSIEGTTYNEQFFGPGTRLTVL.

Relative to its sample, this clonotype is medium-sized. CDR3 amino acids: CASSQGVSYNEQFF. The CDR3 nucleotides read TGCGCCAGCAGCCAGGGAGTTTCCTACAATGAGCAGTTCTTC. This chain joins TRBV4-3 and TRBJ2-1; weak D call: TRBD2 (5 bases). V dropped 3 bases and J dropped 1 base, with 7 bases sitting between them. CDR3 length equals 14 residues. Germline CDR1 reads LGHNA; CDR2 reads YSLEER.

This clonotype was observed at least ten times. The chain has TRBV12-3 or TRBV12-4 and TRBJ2-4; TRBD2 aligns across 12 bases. This CDR3 has 14 amino acids. The ends lost 3 bases at V and 8 bases at J; junction bases unmatched: 2. This chain's CDR3 is CASSFSSGRDIQYF. In nucleotides, the CDR3 is TGTGCCAGCAGTTTTTCTAGCGGGAGGGACATTCAGTACTTC.

This clonotype has more than one count but fewer than ten. The chain is built from TRBV7-2 and TRBJ1-5; D might be TRBD1 (6 bases). The V end was cut by 5 bases, the J end by 4 bases, with 15 bases between. This CDR3 has 15 amino acids. Germline values: CDR1 SGHTA, CDR2 FQGNSA. The CDR3 here is CASSTGGLLNQPQHF. The CDR3 nucleotides are TGTGCCAGCAGCACCGGGGGGCTCTTGAATCAGCCCCAGCATTTT.

This clonotype was observed a few times. This may be a read error: a much more frequent sequence differs by one nucleotide. No conserved phenylalanine or tryptophan ends this CDR3, so it is likely a read error. V is TRBV18 and J is TRBJ2-5; TRBD1 matches at 8 bases. V gave up 3 bases and J gave up 4 bases; unmatched junction bases: 4. The CDR3 covers 14 residues. Per germline, CDR1 KGHSH and CDR2 LQKENI. The CDR3 is CASSPPGQAETQYS. The CDR3 region has the DNA TGTGCCAGCTCACCTCCGGGACAGGCAGAGACCCAGTACTCC.